This T cell receptor beta chain was obtained from a study of T-cell memory formation after mild COVID-19. The study, taken as a whole, reports: CM and EM subsets held most contracting CD4+ clones; EMRA held CD8+ ones.

Turning to this clonotype: The target antigen is unknown.

The TCR alpha and TCR beta cDNA libraries, bearing sample barcodes and UMIs, were generated by 5'RACE using constant-segment primers. TCRdb itself ran the 5' RACE reads through MiXCR, one entry per CDR3 protein. The table records approximately 210,000 distinct CDR3 sequences, roughly a tenth of them present only once. This CDR3 region has 16 residues. V was pared by 5 bases and J by 0 bases, with 3 bases of the junction left unmatched. In germline, CDR1 is SGHTA, CDR2 FQGTGA. The source of this sequence is a man between 18 and 29 years old who had mild COVID-19 (a few samples of this study predate the infection). Cell type and time point are not known. The sample was PBMCs or a T cell subset sorted from them (not recorded which). This chain joins TRBV7-3 and TRBJ2-2; TRBD2 matches at 10 bases. This CDR3 reads CASSRSGGPNTGELFF. The CDR3 DNA reads TGTGCCAGCAGCCGTAGCGGGGGGCCGAACACCGGGGAGCTGTTTTTT.